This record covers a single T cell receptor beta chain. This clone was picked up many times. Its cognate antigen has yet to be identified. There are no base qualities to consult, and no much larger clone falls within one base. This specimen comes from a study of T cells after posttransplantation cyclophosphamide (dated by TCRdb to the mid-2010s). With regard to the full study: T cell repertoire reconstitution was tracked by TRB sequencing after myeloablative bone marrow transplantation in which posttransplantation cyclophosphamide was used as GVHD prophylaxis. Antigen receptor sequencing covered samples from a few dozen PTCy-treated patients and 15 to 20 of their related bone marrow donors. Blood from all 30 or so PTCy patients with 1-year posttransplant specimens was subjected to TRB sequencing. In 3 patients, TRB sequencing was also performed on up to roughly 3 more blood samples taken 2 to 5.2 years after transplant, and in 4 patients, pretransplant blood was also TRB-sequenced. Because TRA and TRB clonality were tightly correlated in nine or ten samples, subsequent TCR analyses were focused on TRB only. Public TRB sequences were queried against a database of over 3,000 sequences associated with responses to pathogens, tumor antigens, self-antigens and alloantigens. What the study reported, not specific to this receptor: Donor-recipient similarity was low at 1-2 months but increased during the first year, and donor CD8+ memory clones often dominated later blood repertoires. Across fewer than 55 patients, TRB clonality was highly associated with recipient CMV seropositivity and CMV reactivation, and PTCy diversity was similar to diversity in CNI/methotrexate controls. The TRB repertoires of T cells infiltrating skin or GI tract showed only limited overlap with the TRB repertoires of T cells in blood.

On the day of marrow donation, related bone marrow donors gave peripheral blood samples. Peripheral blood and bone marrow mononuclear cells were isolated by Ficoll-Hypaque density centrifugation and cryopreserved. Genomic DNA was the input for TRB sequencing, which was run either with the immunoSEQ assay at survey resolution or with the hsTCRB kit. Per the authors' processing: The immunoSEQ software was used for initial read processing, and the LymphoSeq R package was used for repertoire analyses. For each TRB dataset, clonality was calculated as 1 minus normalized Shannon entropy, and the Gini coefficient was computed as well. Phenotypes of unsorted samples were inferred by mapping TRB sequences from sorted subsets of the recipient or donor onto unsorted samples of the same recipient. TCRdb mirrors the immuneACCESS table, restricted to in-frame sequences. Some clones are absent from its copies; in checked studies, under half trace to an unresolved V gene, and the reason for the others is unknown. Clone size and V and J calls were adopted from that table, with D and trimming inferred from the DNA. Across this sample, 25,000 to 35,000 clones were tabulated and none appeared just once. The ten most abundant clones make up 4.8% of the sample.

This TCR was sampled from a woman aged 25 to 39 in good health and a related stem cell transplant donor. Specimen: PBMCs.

The CDR3 protein is CASSFDRDQPQHF. The DNA sequence is TGTGCCAGCAGCTTTGACAGGGACCAGCCCCAGCATTTT. This chain is built from TRBV5-4 and TRBJ1-5; a stretch of 7 junction bases matches TRBD1. The junction shows trimming of 2 bases on V and 7 bases on J, and the gene matches do not reach 3 bases of it. The germline V gene (reference sequence) yields SGHNT for CDR1 and YYREEE for CDR2. The CDR3 measures 13 amino acids from cysteine to phenylalanine. CDR3 DNA only is kept here, 39 bases in frame from base 1.